This T cell receptor (beta chain) was retrieved from a study of OX40 agonist ivuxolimab in advanced cancers. About the research overall: Participants, 82.7% male, averaged approximately 60 years of age, ranging from roughly 23 to 90. Three partial responders included one hepatocellular carcinoma patient and two cutaneous melanoma patients.

Sequencing used immunoSEQ multiplex PCR; TCRdb keeps in-frame clones, though not all of them. Of about 90,000 clones listed, approximately 91% are singletons. Source: CD4+ or CD8+ T cells sorted from blood, taken in a trial of the OX40 agonist ivuxolimab. This sequence was found in an adult with an advanced solid tumor such as melanoma, head and neck, liver or kidney cancer.

The CDR3 region is CASRSEIRETQYF. DNA for the CDR3: TGTGCCAGCAGGTCGGAGATTCGCGAGACCCAGTACTTC. V gene TRBV5-4 combines with J gene TRBJ2-5; no reliable D call. Per the germline V gene, CDR1 is SGHNT and CDR2 is YYREEE (reference sequence). The CDR3 runs to 13 residues. V dropped 5 bases and J dropped 5 bases, with 13 bases sitting between them.